This is a list of T cell receptor beta chains from one sample in a study of T cell responses to AZD1222 COVID-19 vaccine. Clones were read by immunoSEQ multiplex PCR, and TCRdb kept only the in-frame ones, dropping some. Found here are fewer than 150,000 clones, roughly 87% of them singletons; the top ten hold about 9.9%. The sample consisted of peripheral blood, taken 28 days after the second AZD1222 dose. The origin of the receptors is an adult who received the AZD1222 COVID-19 vaccine. Each CDR3 is given without its conserved first and last residue.

TRBV18,TRBJ2-7,ASSPIAGGSLGEQY
TRBV11-2,TRBJ2-1,ASSLASFNEQF
TRBV4-3,TRBJ1-2,ASSQDRANYGYT
TRBV11-1,TRBJ1-1,ASSSHRGETEAF
TRBV10-3,TRBJ1-2,AISPQGATSNYGYT
TRBV30,TRBJ1-6,AGGGVGSPLH
TRBV10-3,TRBJ2-2,ACLRVRDRGDTGELF
TRBV6-2/TRBV6-3,TRBJ2-1,ASSPWVYNEQF
TRBV9,TRBJ1-5,ASSVGTGRNQPQH
TRBV2,TRBJ1-4,ASSGGQGYEKLF
TRBV5-1,TRBJ1-2,ASSSGTGNYGYT
TRBV29-1,TRBJ1-2,SVEEQGSRGYYGYT
TRBV4-1,TRBJ1-6,ASSQGVSPLH
TRBV19,TRBJ1-2,ASSTGDRVGYGYT
TRBV6-5,TRBJ1-2,ASTGGALNYGYT
TRBV6-5,TRBJ1-5,ASSNGGIQPQH
TRBV4-1,TRBJ1-1,ASSQDASWGTEAF
TRBV5-1,TRBJ2-7,ASSLRGGGTTNYEQY
TRBV5-5,TRBJ1-4,ASSLLVGRPEKLF
TRBV18,TRBJ2-3,ASSPGSGAGGDTQY
TRBV6-5,TRBJ1-2,ASTYEGVYGYT
TRBV6-5,TRBJ2-7,ASRGTLSSYEQY
TRBV4-3,TRBJ1-4,ASSQGQGGEKLF
TRBV5-1,TRBJ2-3,ASSLVTSGFTDTQY
TRBV19,TRBJ1-1,ASSIYEGNTEAF
TRBV7-3,TRBJ1-1,ASSLTTNNGDTEAF
TRBV7-9,TRBJ2-5,ASSFRLWGETQY
TRBV4-1,TRBJ1-1,ASSLDSYTEAF
TRBV19,TRBJ2-3,ASSIWTASTDTQY
TRBV30,TRBJ2-1,AWSATSNEQF
TRBV5-1,TRBJ2-4,ASSPPGQGARNIQY
TRBV19,TRBJ1-5,ASSFRSHSNQPQH
TRBV7-8,TRBJ1-2,ASSLGQAGVGYGYT
TRBV19,TRBJ1-1,ASSSLMGDRGVKRTEAF
TRBV19,TRBJ2-7,ASSMGLAGSYEQY
TRBV30,TRBJ1-3,AWSASSGNTIY
TRBV5-1,TRBJ2-3,ASSLLAGGEDTQY
TRBV29-1,TRBJ1-2,SVESGTGQLGGYT